The clone carrying this TCR beta chain is medium-sized in the sample. Antigen unknown. The germline gives CDR1 SEHNR, CDR2 FQNEAQ (reference sequence). This CDR3 is 15 amino acids long. V was pared by 5 bases and J by 1 base, with 2 bases of the junction left unmatched. Time point given: sample taken at primary tumor resection. This sample was included in a study of spatial heterogeneity in lung cancer. Carried by each TCR cDNA molecule was a unique molecular identifier. TCRdb passed the 5' RACE reads through MiXCR, listing each CDR3 protein once. The table records 5,500 to 8,500 distinct CDR3 sequences, more than 3% of them present only once. Overall study results and limits: The study found that expanded intratumoral alpha and beta TCR counts tracked tumor mutation counts. Alpha chains reached an estimated coverage of about 7% of tumor T cells, and beta chains 13% to 15%. Of the expanded TCRs, ubiquitous and regional counts tracked the counts of ubiquitous and regional nonsynonymous mutations, respectively.

This TCR came from a male donor with early-stage non-small cell lung cancer. Sequencing used lung tumor tissue, obtained at surgery. The rearrangement links TRBV7-9 to TRBJ2-2, with 9 bases aligning to TRBD1. The CDR3 sequence: CASSLGQGNTGELFF. The CDR3 coding sequence is TGTGCCAGCAGCCTGGGACAGGGGAACACCGGGGAGCTGTTTTTT.